These 20 T cell receptor beta chains came from one sample sequenced in a study of T cell repertoires in cytomegalovirus infection. TCRdb reprocessed the reads with MiXCR, giving one entry per CDR3 protein. The sample records about 300,000 distinct CDR3 sequences, around 10% being singletons. Sequenced material: PBMCs. The receptors derive from a human donor in good health (CMV status not recorded). Some clones in this sample may be carry-over from other donors' samples.

The gene calls are TRBV7-9 and TRBJ1-2; no firm D call. Trimming shortened V by 1 base and J by 0 bases, and 9 bases separated the two germline ends. CDR1 is SEHNR and CDR2 is FQNEAQ in the germline V gene (reference sequence). The length of the CDR3 is 15 residues. The CDR3 coding sequence is TGTGCCAGCAGCTTAGTCGGGTTACCTAACTATGGCTACACCTTC. Its protein is CASSLVGLPNYGYTF.

Note on this clonotype: A read error may be the cause here, since a much bigger clone is one base away. The chain has TRBV6-2 or TRBV6-3 and TRBJ2-2, with 8 bases identical to TRBD1. The trim removed 6 bases at V and 4 bases at J, leaving 7 bases unmatched. Germline V gene sequence: CDR1 MNHEY, CDR2 SVGEGT. There are 15 residues in the CDR3. The CDR3 nucleotides read TGTGCCAGCAGACCCGGGACAGGTCCCACCGGGGAGCTGTTTTTT. It yields the protein CASRPGTGPTGELFF.

There are many counts of this clonotype. The CDR3 DNA is TGTGCCAGCAGCCAAGGAGGGGCAACTGAAGCTTTCTTT. Translation gives CASSQGGATEAFF. This sequence joins TRBV14 and TRBJ1-1; the D gene is possibly TRBD1 (5 bases). This CDR3 contains 13 residues. Trimming cost V 1 base and J 5 bases, with 8 bases left between them. From germline, CDR1 is SGHDN and CDR2 FVKESK.

The table lists this clonotype with many counts. V is TRBV28 and J is TRBJ1-2, with D perhaps matching TRBD1 (5 bases). Germline V gene data show CDR1 as MDHEN and CDR2 as SYDVKM. V was cut by 2 bases and J by 6 bases, with 7 bases left in between. The CDR3 loop spans 12 amino acids. Here the CDR3 DNA reads TGTGCCAGCAGTTTAAGAGGGGATGGCTACACCTTC. This encodes CASSLRGDGYTF.

This clonotype occurred many times. The genes are TRBV7-9 and TRBJ1-5; a weak D match, TRBD1 (5 bases). The CDR3 is 15 residues long. Germline V gene data show CDR1 as SEHNR and CDR2 as FQNEAQ (reference sequence). Trimming removed 0 bases from V and 1 base from J, with 7 bases in between. The CDR3 here is CASSLAGASNQPQHF. As DNA, the CDR3 is TGTGCCAGCAGCTTAGCAGGGGCGAGCAATCAGCCCCAGCATTTT.

Only a few counts were recorded for this clonotype. The gene calls are TRBV5-1 and TRBJ1-2; TRBD1 might be the D (5 bases). The CDR3 is 15 residues long. CDR1 is SGHRS and CDR2 is YFSETQ in the germline V gene. Trimming removed 0 bases from V and 2 bases from J, with 11 bases in between. In DNA, the CDR3 is TGCGCCAGCAGCTTGGGAGGGGTGTCGAACTATGGCTACACCTTC. Translation: CASSLGGVSNYGYTF.

This clonotype was counted once. V gene TRBV20-1 combines with J gene TRBJ2-6, with D possibly matching TRBD1 (6 bases). The CDR3 sequence is 15 residues long. V lost 6 bases and J lost 4, with 16 bases in between. Germline values: CDR1 DFQATT, CDR2 SNEGSKA (reference sequence). The CDR3 region is CSATDSSAGANVLTF. The CDR3 coding sequence is TGCAGTGCGACGGACAGCTCGGCGGGGGCCAACGTCCTGACTTTC.

This clonotype was observed a handful of times. V usage is TRBV13 and J usage is TRBJ1-2; no clear D gene. Germline CDR1 reads PRHDT; CDR2 reads FYEKMQ (reference sequence). V lost 5 bases, J lost 6 bases, and 16 bases lay in between. This CDR3 spans 14 amino acids. The chain's CDR3 is CASSTRRKTHGYTF. CDR3 in DNA: TGTGCCAGCAGCACCCGACGGAAGACGCATGGCTACACCTTC.

This clonotype was observed at least ten times. The chain recombines TRBV7-8 with TRBJ1-5; D unclear. Trimming removed 0 bases at V and 5 bases at J, with 5 bases between. Looked up from germline, CDR1 is SGHVS and CDR2 is FQNEAQ. CDR3 length equals 13 residues. CDR3 sequence (DNA): TGTGCCAGCAGCTTAGCCGTGGATCAGCCCCAGCATTTT. This encodes CASSLAVDQPQHF.

This clonotype was recorded at least ten times. The chain combines TRBV5-6 with TRBJ2-7; unclear D gene. Trimming took off 3 bases at V and 3 bases at J, with 10 bases between the two ends. Per the germline V gene, CDR1 is SGHDT and CDR2 is YYEEEE. This CDR3 spans 13 amino acids. CDR3 loop: CASSYPGIYEQYF. The CDR3 nucleotides read TGTGCCAGCAGCTACCCGGGCATCTACGAGCAGTACTTC.

This clonotype was counted at least ten times. This chain connects TRBV27 to TRBJ1-5, with TRBD1 as a possible D gene (6 bases). This CDR3 comprises 14 residues. Looked up from germline, CDR1 is MNHEY and CDR2 is SMNVEV (reference sequence). V dropped 5 bases and J dropped 7 bases, with 15 bases sitting between them. This CDR3 is CASSTGGTLQPQHF. CDR3 DNA sequence: TGTGCCAGCAGTACCGGGGGCACCTTGCAGCCCCAGCATTTT.

This clonotype was detected many times. The V call is TRBV6-1, the J call TRBJ2-7, with a weak D call TRBD1 (6 bases). The germline V and J ends were trimmed by 6 bases and 7 bases, with 16 bases remaining between them. This CDR3 has 13 residues. Germline V CDR1 and CDR2: MNHNS, SASEGT. This chain's CDR3 is CASRTGSAPEQYF. The DNA of the CDR3 is TGTGCCAGCAGAACAGGGTCCGCGCCGGAGCAGTACTTC.

This clonotype was detected many times. The chain recombines TRBV20-1 with TRBJ2-1; the D gene is possibly TRBD2 (5 bases). Germline V lookup: CDR1 DFQATT, CDR2 SNEGSKA (reference sequence). Trimming pared 1 base from V and 8 bases from J, leaving 18 bases between. The CDR3 extends over 15 amino acids. The DNA of the CDR3 is TGCAGTGCTAGAGGAGACACCGCCGCGAGGGATGAGCAGTTCTTC. This sequence encodes CSARGDTAARDEQFF.

This clonotype was observed many times. The chain uses TRBV15 and TRBJ1-5; D not certain. V was pared by 9 bases and J by 0 bases, with 6 bases between. This CDR3 has 12 residues. The germline V gene encodes CDR1 LNHNV and CDR2 YYDKDF (reference sequence). The CDR3 here is CATSGSNQPQHF. The CDR3 DNA reads as TGTGCCACTTCGGGTAGCAATCAGCCCCAGCATTTT.

This clonotype was detected many times. J is TRBJ1-1 and V is TRBV4-2, with D uncertain. Trimming stripped 0 bases from V and 1 base from J, with 9 bases between. There are 15 residues in the CDR3. Per germline, CDR1 LGHNA and CDR2 YNFKEQ. CDR3 residues: CASSQESSSNTEAFF. As DNA, the CDR3 is TGTGCCAGCAGCCAAGAATCAAGCTCGAACACTGAAGCTTTCTTT.

This clonotype has a count of ten or more. The chain links TRBV20-1 to TRBJ2-5; D is ambiguous. This CDR3 is built from 14 residues. CDR1 and CDR2 (germline): DFQATT, SNEGSKA (reference sequence). Trimming removed 0 bases from V and 4 bases from J, with 12 bases in between. The CDR3 region has the DNA TGCAGTGCTAGAGATCGAGACTTGCTAGAGACCCAGTACTTC. This sequence encodes CSARDRDLLETQYF.

Ten or more counts support this clonotype. This sequence joins TRBV2 and TRBJ2-4, with D unresolved. Germline V gene lookup returns CDR1 SNHLY and CDR2 FYNNEI. This CDR3 spans 15 amino acids. The V gene lost 4 bases and the J gene lost 0 bases, with 10 bases spanning the gap. The CDR3 DNA is TGTGCCAGCAGTGGTGGATCACTAGCCAAAAACATTCAGTACTTC. It codes for CASSGGSLAKNIQYF.

This clonotype was recorded many times. The J gene is TRBJ1-5, the V gene TRBV28; maybe TRBD1 (5 bases). CDR3 length equals 18 residues. In germline, CDR1 is MDHEN, CDR2 SYDVKM. Trimming cost V 6 bases and J 1 base, with 22 bases left between them. CDR3 in amino acids: CASSPSDTLRGSNQPQHF. In nucleotides, the CDR3 is TGTGCCAGCAGCCCGTCGGATACCCTACGGGGGAGCAATCAGCCCCAGCATTTT.

This clonotype was seen at least ten times. J is TRBJ1-5 and V is TRBV2; D is possibly TRBD1 (6 bases). V dropped 8 bases and J dropped 7 bases, with 15 bases sitting between them. The CDR3 contains 13 residues. The V gene's germline CDR1 is SNHLY and CDR2 FYNNEI. Written as DNA, the CDR3 is TGTGCCAGCCTCTACAGGGAGGGACAGCCCCAGCATTTT. Translation gives CASLYREGQPQHF.

This clonotype turned up a few times. V and J are TRBV12-3 or TRBV12-4 and TRBJ1-6; 8 positions agree with TRBD1. This CDR3 spans 18 amino acids. The ends lost 6 bases at V and 10 bases at J; junction bases unmatched: 20. CDR3: CASSFSHSGTGVGSPLHF. The CDR3 DNA sequence: TGTGCCAGCAGCTTCAGCCACTCCGGGACAGGAGTAGGCTCACCCCTCCACTTT.